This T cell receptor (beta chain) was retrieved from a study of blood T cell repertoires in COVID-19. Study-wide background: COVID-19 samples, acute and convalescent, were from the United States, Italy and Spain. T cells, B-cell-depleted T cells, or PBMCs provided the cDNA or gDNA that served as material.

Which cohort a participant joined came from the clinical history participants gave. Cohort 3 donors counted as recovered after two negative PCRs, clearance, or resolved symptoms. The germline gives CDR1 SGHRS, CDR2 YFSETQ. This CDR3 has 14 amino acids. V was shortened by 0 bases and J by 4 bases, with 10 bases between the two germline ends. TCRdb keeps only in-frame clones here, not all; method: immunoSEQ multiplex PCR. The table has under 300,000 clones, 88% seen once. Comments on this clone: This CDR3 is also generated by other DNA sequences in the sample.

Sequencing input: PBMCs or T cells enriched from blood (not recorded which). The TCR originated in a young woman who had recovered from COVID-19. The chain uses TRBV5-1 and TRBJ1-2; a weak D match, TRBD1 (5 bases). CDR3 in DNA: TGCGCCAGCAGCTTGGGAGACAGAGGCTATGGCTACACCTTC. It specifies CASSLGDRGYGYTF.